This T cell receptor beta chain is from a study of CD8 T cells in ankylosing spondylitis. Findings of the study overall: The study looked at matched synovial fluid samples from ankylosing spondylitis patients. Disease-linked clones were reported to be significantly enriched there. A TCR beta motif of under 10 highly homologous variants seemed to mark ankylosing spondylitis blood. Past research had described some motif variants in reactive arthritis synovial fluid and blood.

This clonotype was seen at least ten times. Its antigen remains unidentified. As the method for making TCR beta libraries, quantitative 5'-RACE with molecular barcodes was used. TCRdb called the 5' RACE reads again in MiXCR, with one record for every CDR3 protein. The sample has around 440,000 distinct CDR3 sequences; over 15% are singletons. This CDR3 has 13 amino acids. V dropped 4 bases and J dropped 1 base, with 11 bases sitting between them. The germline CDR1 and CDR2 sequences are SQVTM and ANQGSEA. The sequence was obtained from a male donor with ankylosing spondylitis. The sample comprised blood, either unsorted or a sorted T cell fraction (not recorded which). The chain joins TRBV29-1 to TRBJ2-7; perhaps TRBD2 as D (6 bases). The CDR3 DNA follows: TGCAGCGTTGGACCCGGGGGATCCTACGAGCAGTACTTC. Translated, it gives CSVGPGGSYEQYF.